The T cell receptor (beta chain) under discussion was sequenced for a study of identical twins. Overall study results and limits: Conclusions were drawn cross-sectionally by statistical analysis, without following the same donors.

TCRdb ran MiXCR on the 5' RACE reads and lists one entry per CDR3 protein. The sample consists of about 240,000 distinct CDR3 sequences, around 7.6% of them appearing once. There are many counts of this clonotype. Its target is not known. CDR3 length: 14 residues. V shed 3 bases and J shed 2 bases, with 11 bases lying between them. Germline V gives CDR1 SGHRS, CDR2 YFSETQ. The same sample was also studied in work on yellow fever vaccine responses in identical twins. According to that study: It has been reported that, in twins, the vaccine T cell response seemed partly convergent and partly personalized.

The sequence was collected from a woman aged 18-29 years in good health. This chain uses TRBV5-1 with TRBJ1-2; no clear D. Material: CD8+ T cells sorted from blood. Here the CDR3 DNA reads TGCGCCAGCAGCTATCCGGCGGGAAACTATGGCTACACCTTC. This gives the protein CASSYPAGNYGYTF. Together with reference TRBV5-1 and TRBJ1-2, the CDR3 gives the full variable domain: KAGVTQTPRYLIKTRGQQVTLSCSPISGHRSVSWYQQTPGQGLQFLFEYFSETQRNKGNFPGRFSGRQFSNSRSEMNVSTLELGDSALYLCASSYPAGNYGYTFGSGTRLTVV.